These T cell receptor beta chains were read from a single sample in a study of blood T cell repertoires in COVID-19. Using immunoSEQ multiplex PCR, the repertoire was profiled, and TCRdb retains in-frame clones only, with some absent. In the table there are around 250,000 clones, about 83% of which are singletons. The sequenced sample consisted of peripheral blood. The receptors here all came from a man aged 30 to 45 who had recovered from COVID-19. Both conserved end residues are part of each CDR3. Fields, in order: clone size, V gene, D gene, J gene, CDR3 DNA, CDR3 protein. D genes are given only for firm matches. Expanded clones are given a class, and other clones once, few, many or no size at all.

size: NA
V: TRBV5-1
D: TRBD2
J: TRBJ2-3
DNA: TGCGCCAGCAGCTTGACTAGCGGGGGGATGGGAGATACGCAGTATTTT
CDR3: CASSLTSGGMGDTQYF

size: few
V: TRBV6-1
D: NA
J: TRBJ1-5
DNA: TGTGCCAGCAGTGAACGGGGGGATCAGCCCCAGCATTTT
CDR3: CASSERGDQPQHF

size: NA
V: TRBV28
D: NA
J: TRBJ1-1
DNA: TGTGCCAGCAGTTTAAGGCCGGGGAACACTGAAGCTTTCTTT
CDR3: CASSLRPGNTEAFF

size: NA
V: TRBV5-1
D: NA
J: TRBJ2-5
DNA: TGCGCCAGCAGCATCGGGAAGCTTGGGGAGACCCAGTACTTC
CDR3: CASSIGKLGETQYF

size: NA
V: TRBV27
D: NA
J: TRBJ2-3
DNA: TGTGCCAGCAGTTCCCTAGGCGCGGATCCTTTAAGATGGGATACGCAGTATTTT
CDR3: CASSSLGADPLRWDTQYF

size: NA
V: TRBV19
D: NA
J: TRBJ1-2
DNA: TGTGCCAGTAGTGCGGAAGCTAACTATGGCTACACCTTC
CDR3: CASSAEANYGYTF

size: NA
V: TRBV7-9
D: NA
J: TRBJ1-1
DNA: TGTGCCAGCAGCTTAGGGGGCAGGGTAACCACTGAAGCTTTCTTT
CDR3: CASSLGGRVTTEAFF

size: NA
V: TRBV27
D: NA
J: TRBJ1-4
DNA: TGTGCCAGCAAAGGGGCAGGGGATAATGAAAAACTGTTTTTT
CDR3: CASKGAGDNEKLFF

size: NA
V: TRBV4-1
D: NA
J: TRBJ1-2
DNA: TGCGCCAGCAGCCAAACAGGGTTCTATGGCTACACCTTC
CDR3: CASSQTGFYGYTF

size: NA
V: TRBV28
D: TRBD1
J: TRBJ1-6
DNA: TGTGCCACCTCTTCGGACAGGTATAATTCACCCCTCCACTTT
CDR3: CATSSDRYNSPLHF

size: NA
V: TRBV19
D: NA
J: TRBJ1-5
DNA: TGTGCCAGTAGTACCGAGGTACGGCGCAATCAGCCCCAGCATTTT
CDR3: CASSTEVRRNQPQHF

size: NA
V: TRBV4-1
D: NA
J: TRBJ1-1
DNA: TGCGCCAGCAGCCAAGAGACAGGTGAAGCTTTCTTT
CDR3: CASSQETGEAFF

size: once
V: TRBV2
D: TRBD1
J: TRBJ1-3
DNA: TGTGCCAGCAGCCCCAGGGGGATAGGAAACACCATATATTTT
CDR3: CASSPRGIGNTIYF

size: NA
V: TRBV10-3
D: TRBD1
J: TRBJ2-5
DNA: TGTGCCGCCGGGACAGGGGACGTAGAGACCCAGTACTTC
CDR3: CAAGTGDVETQYF

size: NA
V: TRBV3-1/TRBV3-2
D: TRBD1
J: TRBJ2-1
DNA: TGTGCCAGCGCAGACAGGGCCCTATTACACAATGAGCAGTTCTTC
CDR3: CASADRALLHNEQFF

size: once
V: TRBV24-1
D: NA
J: TRBJ2-1
DNA: TGTGCCACCAGTGACGAGGCCGGGACTCACTACAATGAGCAGTTCTTC
CDR3: CATSDEAGTHYNEQFF

size: NA
V: TRBV4-2
D: TRBD2
J: TRBJ2-3
DNA: TGTGCCAGCAGCCACCTAGCGGGGGGCACAGATACGCAGTATTTT
CDR3: CASSHLAGGTDTQYF

size: NA
V: TRBV28
D: NA
J: TRBJ1-5
DNA: TGTGCCAGCAGTTTATATAGCGGTTACCTCCCAAATAGCAATCAGCCCCAGCATTTT
CDR3: CASSLYSGYLPNSNQPQHF

size: NA
V: TRBV6-5
D: TRBD1
J: TRBJ1-2
DNA: TGTGCCAGCAGAGACAGGGGTCGGACTAACTATGGCTACACCTTC
CDR3: CASRDRGRTNYGYTF

size: NA
V: TRBV27
D: NA
J: TRBJ1-6
DNA: TGTGCCAGCAACGATGGACCGACTACACCCCTCCACTTT
CDR3: CASNDGPTTPLHF

size: NA
V: TRBV5-1
D: NA
J: TRBJ2-1
DNA: TGCGCCAGCGACGGGGGTGATGAGCAGTTCTTC
CDR3: CASDGGDEQFF

size: NA
V: TRBV15
D: TRBD1
J: TRBJ2-3
DNA: TGTGCCACCAGCTTCGACAGGGGGCGAGATACGCAGTATTTT
CDR3: CATSFDRGRDTQYF

size: NA
V: TRBV10-1
D: TRBD2
J: TRBJ2-3
DNA: TGCGCCAGCAGTGATCCTGCTAGCGGGCGCACAGATACGCAGTATTTT
CDR3: CASSDPASGRTDTQYF

size: NA
V: TRBV5-1
D: TRBD2
J: TRBJ2-1
DNA: TGCGCCAGCAGCTTGACCCTTAAGCTCGGACTAGCGGGGGAAGGGGATGAGCAGTTCTTC
CDR3: CASSLTLKLGLAGEGDEQFF

size: NA
V: TRBV9
D: TRBD2
J: TRBJ2-5
DNA: TGTGCCAGCAGCGGGGGTAGCGGGGTAGGAGAGACCCAGTACTTC
CDR3: CASSGGSGVGETQYF